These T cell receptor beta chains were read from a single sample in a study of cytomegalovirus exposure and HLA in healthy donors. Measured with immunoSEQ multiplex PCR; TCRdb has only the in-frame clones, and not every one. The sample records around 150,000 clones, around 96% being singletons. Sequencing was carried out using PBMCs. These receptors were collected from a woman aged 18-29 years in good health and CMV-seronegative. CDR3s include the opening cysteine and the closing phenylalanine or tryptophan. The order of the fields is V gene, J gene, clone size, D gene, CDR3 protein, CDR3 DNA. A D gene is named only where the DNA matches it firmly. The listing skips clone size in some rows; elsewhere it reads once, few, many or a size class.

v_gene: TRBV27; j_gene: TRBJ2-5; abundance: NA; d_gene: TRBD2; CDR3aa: CASSWGSGGQETQYF; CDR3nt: TGTGCCAGCAGTTGGGGTAGCGGGGGACAAGAGACCCAGTACTTC
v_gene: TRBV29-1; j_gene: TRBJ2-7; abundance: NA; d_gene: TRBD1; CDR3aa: CSVGQGIRYEQYF; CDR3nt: TGCAGCGTCGGACAGGGGATTCGTTACGAGCAGTACTTC
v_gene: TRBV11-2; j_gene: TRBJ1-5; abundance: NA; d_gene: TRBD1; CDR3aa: CASSLDRGRDQPQHF; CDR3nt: TGTGCCAGCAGCTTAGATAGGGGGCGTGATCAGCCCCAGCATTTT
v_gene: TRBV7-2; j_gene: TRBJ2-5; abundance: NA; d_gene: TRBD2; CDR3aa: CASSRLATVETQYF; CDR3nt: TGTGCCAGCAGCCGACTAGCAACGGTAGAGACCCAGTACTTC
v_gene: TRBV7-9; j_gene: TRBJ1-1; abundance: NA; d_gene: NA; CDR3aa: CASSAGGQGTEAFF; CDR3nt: TGTGCCAGCAGCGCGGGGGGGCAGGGCACTGAAGCTTTCTTT
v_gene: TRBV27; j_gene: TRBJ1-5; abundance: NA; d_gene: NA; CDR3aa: CASSLKQGSNQPQHF; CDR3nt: TGTGCCAGCAGTTTAAAGCAGGGAAGCAATCAGCCCCAGCATTTT
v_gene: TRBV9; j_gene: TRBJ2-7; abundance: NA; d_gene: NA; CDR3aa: CASSVGGSLYEQYF; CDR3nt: TGTGCCAGCAGCGTAGGAGGCAGCCTCTACGAGCAGTACTTC
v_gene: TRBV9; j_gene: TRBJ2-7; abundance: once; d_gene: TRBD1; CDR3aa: CASSSTGVRVEQYF; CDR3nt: TGTGCCAGCAGCTCTACAGGGGTGCGGGTCGAGCAGTACTTC
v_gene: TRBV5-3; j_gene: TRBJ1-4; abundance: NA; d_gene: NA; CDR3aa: CARSLKQGNNNEKLFF; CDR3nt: TGTGCCAGAAGCCTCAAACAGGGCAATAATAATGAAAAACTGTTTTTT
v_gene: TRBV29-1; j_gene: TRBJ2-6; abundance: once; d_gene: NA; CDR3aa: CSGGDSGANVLTF; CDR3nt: TGCAGCGGGGGGGATTCAGGGGCCAACGTCCTGACTTTC
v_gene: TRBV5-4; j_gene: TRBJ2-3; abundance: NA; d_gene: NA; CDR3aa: CASMRGPTDTQYF; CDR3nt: TGTGCCAGCATGAGAGGGCCCACAGATACGCAGTATTTT
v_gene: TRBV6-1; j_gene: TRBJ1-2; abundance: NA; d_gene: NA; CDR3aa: CASSGPPIGYTF; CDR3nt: TGTGCCAGCAGTGGCCCACCTATTGGCTACACCTTC
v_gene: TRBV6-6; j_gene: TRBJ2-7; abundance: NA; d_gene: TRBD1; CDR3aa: CASSYSTRGRDEQYF; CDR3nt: TGTGCCAGCAGTTACTCGACCAGGGGGCGAGACGAGCAGTACTTC
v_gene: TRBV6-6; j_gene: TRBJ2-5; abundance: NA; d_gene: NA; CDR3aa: CASSYLGHLKIKTQYF; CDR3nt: TGTGCCAGCAGTTATTTGGGACACCTAAAAATTAAGACCCAGTACTTC
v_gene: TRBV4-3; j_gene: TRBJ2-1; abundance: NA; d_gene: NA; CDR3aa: CASSQSGLASYNEQFF; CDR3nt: TGCGCCAGCAGCCAGTCGGGGTTAGCCTCCTACAATGAGCAGTTCTTC
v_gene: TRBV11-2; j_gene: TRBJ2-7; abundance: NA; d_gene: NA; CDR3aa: CASSLDLLSQGVDSYEQYF; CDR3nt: TGTGCCAGCAGCTTAGATCTCTTGTCACAGGGCGTAGACTCCTACGAGCAGTACTTC
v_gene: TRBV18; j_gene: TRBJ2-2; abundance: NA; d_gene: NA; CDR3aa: CASFSYTGELFF; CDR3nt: TGTGCCAGCTTTTCGTACACCGGGGAGCTGTTTTTT
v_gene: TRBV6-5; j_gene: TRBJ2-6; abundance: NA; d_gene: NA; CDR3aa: CASRLTGANVLTF; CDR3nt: TGTGCCAGCAGACTGACAGGGGCCAACGTCCTGACTTTC
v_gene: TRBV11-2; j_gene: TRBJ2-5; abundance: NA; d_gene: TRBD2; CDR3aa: CASSLAPNRGGFQETQYF; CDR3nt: TGTGCCAGCAGCTTAGCCCCAAACCGCGGGGGGTTCCAAGAGACCCAGTACTTC
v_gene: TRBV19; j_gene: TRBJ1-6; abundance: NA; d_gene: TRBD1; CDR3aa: CASRQGSSSYNSPLHF; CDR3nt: TGTGCCAGCAGACAGGGGTCGAGCTCCTATAATTCACCCCTCCACTTT
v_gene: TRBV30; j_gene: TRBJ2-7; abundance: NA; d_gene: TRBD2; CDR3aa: CAWSRGPGGYEQYF; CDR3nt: TGTGCCTGGAGTCGGGGACCGGGAGGGTACGAGCAGTACTTC
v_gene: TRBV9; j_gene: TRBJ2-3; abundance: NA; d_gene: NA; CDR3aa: CASSTRDFQGTDTQYF; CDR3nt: TGTGCCAGCAGCACTCGGGACTTTCAAGGAACAGATACGCAGTATTTT
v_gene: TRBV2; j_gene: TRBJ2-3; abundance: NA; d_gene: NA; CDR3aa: CASSEELLVTDTQYF; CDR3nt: TGTGCCAGCAGTGAAGAGCTCTTGGTTACAGATACGCAGTATTTT
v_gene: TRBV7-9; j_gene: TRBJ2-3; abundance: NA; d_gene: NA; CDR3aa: CASSLEVATQYF; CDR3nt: TGTGCCAGCAGCTTAGAGGTAGCTACGCAGTATTTT
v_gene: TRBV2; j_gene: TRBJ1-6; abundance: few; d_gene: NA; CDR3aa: CASYGVYRSPLHF; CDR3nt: TGTGCCAGCTACGGGGTTTACCGGTCACCCCTCCACTTT
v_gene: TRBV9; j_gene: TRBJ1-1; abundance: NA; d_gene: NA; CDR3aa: CASSVTQEGFGAFF; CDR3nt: TGTGCCAGCAGCGTTACCCAGGAGGGCTTTGGAGCTTTCTTT
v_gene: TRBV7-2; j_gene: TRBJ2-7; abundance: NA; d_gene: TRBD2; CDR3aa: CASSLRGLASYEQYF; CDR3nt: TGTGCCAGCAGCTTAAGGGGACTAGCCTCCTACGAGCAGTACTTC
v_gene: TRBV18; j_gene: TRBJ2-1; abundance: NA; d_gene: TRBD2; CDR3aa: CASSPTSGYNEQFF; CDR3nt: TGTGCCAGCTCACCAACTAGCGGGTACAATGAGCAGTTCTTC
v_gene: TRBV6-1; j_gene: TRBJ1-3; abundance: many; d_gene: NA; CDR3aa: CASSEEEGTSGNTIYF; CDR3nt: TGTGCCAGCAGTGAAGAGGAGGGGACCTCTGGAAACACCATATATTTT
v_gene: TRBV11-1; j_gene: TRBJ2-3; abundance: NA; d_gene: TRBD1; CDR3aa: CASSHDRGATDTQYF; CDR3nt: TGTGCCAGCAGTCACGACAGGGGGGCGACAGATACGCAGTATTTT
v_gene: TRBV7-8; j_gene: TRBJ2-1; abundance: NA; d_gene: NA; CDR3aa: CASSQTGEKFF; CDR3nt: TGTGCCAGCAGTCAAACTGGTGAAAAGTTCTTC
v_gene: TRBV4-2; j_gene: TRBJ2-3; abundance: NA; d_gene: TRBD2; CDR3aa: CASSQDPTSGGAGTQYF; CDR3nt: TGTGCCAGCAGCCAAGACCCGACTAGCGGGGGGGCCGGTACGCAGTATTTT
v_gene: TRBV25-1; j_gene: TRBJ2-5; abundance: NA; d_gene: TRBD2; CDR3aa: CASSESSGGAGTQYF; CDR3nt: TGTGCCAGCAGTGAATCGAGCGGGGGGGCCGGGACCCAGTACTTC
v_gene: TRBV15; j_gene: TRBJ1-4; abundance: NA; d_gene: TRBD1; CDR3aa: CATSRLKGDREGKLFF; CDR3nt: TGTGCCACCAGCAGACTAAAGGGGGACAGGGAAGGAAAACTGTTTTTT
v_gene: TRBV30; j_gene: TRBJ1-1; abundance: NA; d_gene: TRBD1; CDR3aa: CAWRGTGLNTEAFF; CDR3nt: TGTGCCTGGAGGGGGACAGGGTTGAACACTGAAGCTTTCTTT
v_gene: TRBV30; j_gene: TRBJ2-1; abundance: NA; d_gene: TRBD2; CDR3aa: CAWSKSERGGNEQFF; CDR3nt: TGTGCCTGGAGTAAGTCCGAGCGGGGGGGGAATGAGCAGTTCTTC
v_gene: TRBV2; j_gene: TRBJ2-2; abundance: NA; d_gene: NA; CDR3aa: CASRSGELFF; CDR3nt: TGTGCCAGTAGGAGCGGGGAGCTGTTTTTT
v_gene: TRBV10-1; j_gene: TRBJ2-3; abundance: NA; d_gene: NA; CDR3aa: CANFRREAASTDTQYF; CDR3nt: TGCGCCAATTTCCGGCGGGAAGCCGCTAGCACAGATACGCAGTATTTT
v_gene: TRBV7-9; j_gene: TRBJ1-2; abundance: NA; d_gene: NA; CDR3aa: CASSDQGNYGYTF; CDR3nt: TGTGCCAGCTCAGATCAGGGAAACTATGGCTACACCTTC
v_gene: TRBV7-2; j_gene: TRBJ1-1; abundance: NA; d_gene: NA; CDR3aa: CASSLRAFKNTEAFF; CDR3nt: TGTGCCAGCAGCTTAAGAGCGTTTAAGAACACTGAAGCTTTCTTT
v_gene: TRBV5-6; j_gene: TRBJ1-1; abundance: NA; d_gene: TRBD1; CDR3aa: CASSDRGLNTEAFF; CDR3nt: TGTGCCAGCAGCGACAGGGGCCTAAACACTGAAGCTTTCTTT
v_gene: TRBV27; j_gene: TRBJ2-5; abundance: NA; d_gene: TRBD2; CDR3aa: CASRRLAGGPWETQYF; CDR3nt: TGTGCCAGCAGACGCCTAGCGGGGGGGCCTTGGGAGACCCAGTACTTC
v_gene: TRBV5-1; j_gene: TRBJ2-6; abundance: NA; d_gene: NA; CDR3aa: CASSPRPGNSGANVLTF; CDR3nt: TGCGCCAGCAGCCCTAGACCGGGAAACTCTGGGGCCAACGTCCTGACTTTC
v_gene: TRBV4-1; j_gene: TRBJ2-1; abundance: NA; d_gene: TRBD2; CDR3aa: CASSQVGLASYNEQFF; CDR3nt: TGCGCCAGCAGCCAAGTTGGACTAGCCTCCTACAATGAGCAGTTCTTC
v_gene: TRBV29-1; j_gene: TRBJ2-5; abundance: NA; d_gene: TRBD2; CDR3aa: CSVGSLALGVETQYF; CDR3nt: TGCAGCGTTGGCTCACTAGCGTTGGGGGTGGAGACCCAGTACTTC
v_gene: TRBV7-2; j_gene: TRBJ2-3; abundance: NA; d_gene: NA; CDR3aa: CASSSFTDTQYF; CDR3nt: TGTGCCAGCAGCTCTTTCACAGATACGCAGTATTTT
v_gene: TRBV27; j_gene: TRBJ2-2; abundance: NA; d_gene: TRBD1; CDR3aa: CASSWDRGLNTGELFF; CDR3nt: TGTGCCAGCAGTTGGGACAGGGGGCTAAACACCGGGGAGCTGTTTTTT